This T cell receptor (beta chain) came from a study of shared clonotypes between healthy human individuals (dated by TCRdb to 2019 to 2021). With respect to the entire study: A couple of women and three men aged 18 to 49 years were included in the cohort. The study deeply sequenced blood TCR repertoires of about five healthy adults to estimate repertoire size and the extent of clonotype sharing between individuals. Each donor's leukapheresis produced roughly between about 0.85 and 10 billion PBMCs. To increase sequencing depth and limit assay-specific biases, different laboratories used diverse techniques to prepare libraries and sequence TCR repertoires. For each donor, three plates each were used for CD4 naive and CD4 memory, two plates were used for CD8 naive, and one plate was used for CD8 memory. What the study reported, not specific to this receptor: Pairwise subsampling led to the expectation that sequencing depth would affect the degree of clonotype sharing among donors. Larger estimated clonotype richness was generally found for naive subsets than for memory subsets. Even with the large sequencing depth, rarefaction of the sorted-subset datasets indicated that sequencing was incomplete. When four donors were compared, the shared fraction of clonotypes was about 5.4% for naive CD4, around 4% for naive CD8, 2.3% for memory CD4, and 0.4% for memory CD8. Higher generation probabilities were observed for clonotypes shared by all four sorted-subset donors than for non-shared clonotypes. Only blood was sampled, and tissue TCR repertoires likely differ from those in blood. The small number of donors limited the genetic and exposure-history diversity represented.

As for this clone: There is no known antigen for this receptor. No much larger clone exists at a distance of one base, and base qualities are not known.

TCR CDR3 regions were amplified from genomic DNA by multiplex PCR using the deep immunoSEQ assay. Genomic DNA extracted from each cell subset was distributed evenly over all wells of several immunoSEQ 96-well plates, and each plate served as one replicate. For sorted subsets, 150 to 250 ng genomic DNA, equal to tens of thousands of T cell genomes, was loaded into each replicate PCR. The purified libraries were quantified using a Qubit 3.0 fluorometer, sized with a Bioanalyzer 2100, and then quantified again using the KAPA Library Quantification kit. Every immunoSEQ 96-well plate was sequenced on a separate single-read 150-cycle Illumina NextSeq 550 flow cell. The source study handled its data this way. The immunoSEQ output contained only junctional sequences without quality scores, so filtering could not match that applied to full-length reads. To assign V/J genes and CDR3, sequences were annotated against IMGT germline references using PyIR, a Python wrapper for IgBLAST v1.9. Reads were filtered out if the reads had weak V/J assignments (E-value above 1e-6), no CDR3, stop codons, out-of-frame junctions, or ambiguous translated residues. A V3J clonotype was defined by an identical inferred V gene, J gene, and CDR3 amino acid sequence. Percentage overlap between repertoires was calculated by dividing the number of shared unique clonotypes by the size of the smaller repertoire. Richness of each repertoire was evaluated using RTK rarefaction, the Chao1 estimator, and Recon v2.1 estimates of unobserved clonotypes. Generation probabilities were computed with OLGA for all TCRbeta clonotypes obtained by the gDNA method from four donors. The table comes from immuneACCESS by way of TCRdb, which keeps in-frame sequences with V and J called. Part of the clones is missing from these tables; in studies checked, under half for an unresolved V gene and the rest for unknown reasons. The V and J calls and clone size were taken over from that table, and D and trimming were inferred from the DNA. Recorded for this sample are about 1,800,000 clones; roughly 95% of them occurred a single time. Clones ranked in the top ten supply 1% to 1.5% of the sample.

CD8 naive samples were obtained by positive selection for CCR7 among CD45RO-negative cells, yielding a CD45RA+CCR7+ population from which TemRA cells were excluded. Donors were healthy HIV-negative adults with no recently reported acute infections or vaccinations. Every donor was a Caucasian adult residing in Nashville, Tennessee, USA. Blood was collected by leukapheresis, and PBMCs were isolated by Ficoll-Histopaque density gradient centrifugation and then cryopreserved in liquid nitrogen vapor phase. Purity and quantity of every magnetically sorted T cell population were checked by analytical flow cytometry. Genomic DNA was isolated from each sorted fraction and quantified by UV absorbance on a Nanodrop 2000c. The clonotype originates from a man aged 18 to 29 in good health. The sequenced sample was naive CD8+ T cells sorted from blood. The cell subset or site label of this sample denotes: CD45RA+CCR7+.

The CDR3 amino acid sequence is: CASSLGGFNDSPLHF. The DNA sequence reads TGTGCCAGCAGTTTAGGAGGTTTTAACGATTCACCCCTCCACTTT. Rearrangement joined TRBV28 to TRBJ1-6; a confident D gene designation cannot be given. Its CDR3 holds 15 amino acids, cysteine through phenylalanine. The retained sequence is limited to the CDR3, 45 bases, with the frame set at the first base. The trim is 2 bases for V and 8 bases for J, with a gap of 13 bases between the germline ends. The germline V gene gives CDR1 as MDHEN and CDR2 as SYDVKM.